This TCR beta chain was found in a study of blood T cell repertoires in COVID-19. Study details: Samples representing acute and convalescent COVID-19 were sourced from the United States, Italy and Spain. T cells, B-cell-depleted T cells, or PBMCs provided the cDNA or gDNA that served as material.

Authors' processing steps: Nucleated cell counts were estimated from reference gene primer amplification. Sequencing used immunoSEQ multiplex PCR; TCRdb keeps in-frame clones, though not all of them. D and trimming come from the DNA, and the V and J calls and clone size come from that table. The data show about 190,000 clones, with 70% to 90% seen just once and approximately 5.6% held by the top ten. The V gene's germline CDR1 is MNHEY and CDR2 SMNVEV (reference sequence). The CDR3 contains 15 residues. With 0 bases removed from V and 4 bases from J, the gap between germline ends came to 12 bases. The specimen was peripheral blood. This receptor was taken from a woman aged 40 to 55 who had recovered from COVID-19. The gene calls are TRBV27 and TRBJ2-5; D is ambiguous. The CDR3 loop is CASSLSWQSIETQYF. In DNA, the CDR3 is TGTGCCAGCAGTTTATCGTGGCAGTCCATAGAGACCCAGTACTTC.